These 17 T cell receptor beta chains were all obtained from the same sample, sequenced in a study of blood T cell repertoires in COVID-19. The method was immunoSEQ multiplex PCR; TCRdb's version includes in-frame clones alone and lacks a portion of them. The sample holds about 190,000 clones; about 80% are singletons and the top ten take about 6.9%. Sequencing was carried out using peripheral blood. These receptors all stem from a man in his 60s with acute or convalescent COVID-19.

The V call is TRBV9, the J call TRBJ2-3; 9 bases match TRBD2. Germline trimming cut 4 bases from V and 3 bases from J; bases unmatched to any gene: 9. Germline CDR1 and CDR2: SGDLS and YYNGEE. The CDR3 runs 16 residues. The chain's CDR3 is CASSPRGSGRTDTQYF. The DNA of the CDR3 is TGTGCCAGCAGCCCCCGGGGTAGCGGGAGAACAGATACGCAGTATTTT.

This clone came up a few times. The V and J genes are TRBV6-8 and TRBJ2-3, with TRBD1 matching 8 bases. CDR1 MNHGY and CDR2 SAAAGT come from the germline V gene. The length of the CDR3 is 22 residues. Trimming cost V 2 bases and J 1 base; bases outside gene matches: 23. The CDR3 loop is CASSYVRDRSIRGPRGTDTQYF. The CDR3 nucleotides read TGTGCCAGCAGTTACGTCCGGGACAGGAGTATCCGGGGGCCTCGAGGCACAGATACGCAGTATTTT.

This clone was detected only a few times. This chain joins TRBV25-1 and TRBJ1-6; D not certain. The germline V gene has CDR1 MGHDK and CDR2 SYGVNS. This CDR3 comprises 14 residues. Trimming took off 5 bases at V and 7 bases at J, with 12 bases between the two ends. The CDR3 protein is CASSWAGGNSPLHF. CDR3 nucleotide sequence: TGTGCCAGCAGTTGGGCAGGCGGGAATTCACCCCTCCACTTT.

This clone was found once. The chain has TRBV30 and TRBJ2-7; 10 bases agree with TRBD2. The trim removed 5 bases at V and 5 bases at J, leaving 9 bases unmatched. CDR3 length: 14 amino acids. The germline gives CDR1 GTSNPN, CDR2 SVGIG (reference sequence). The CDR3 DNA sequence: TGTGCCTGGTCCCGGGGCCTAGCGGGGGACGAGCAGTACTTC. Protein sequence: CAWSRGLAGDEQYF. The whole variable domain, remainder taken from reference TRBV30 and TRBJ2-7, is SQTIHQWPATLVQPVGSPLSLECTVEGTSNPNLYWYRQAAGRGLQLLFYSVGIGQISSEVPQNLSASRPQDRQFILSSKKLLLSDSGFYLCAWSRGLAGDEQYFGPGTRLTVT.

The chain is built from TRBV25-1 and TRBJ1-1; 9 bases align to TRBD1. CDR1 is MGHDK, CDR2 SYGVNS, per germline. The CDR3 loop spans 14 amino acids. The junction had 2 bases not matched to a gene; V was cut back by 3 bases and J by 3 bases. The CDR3 bases are TGTGCCAGCAGTGACTGGACAGGGGACACTGAAGCTTTCTTT. Protein: CASSDWTGDTEAFF.

Turning to this clone: One junction end disagrees with the germline gene, perhaps due to a read error. The rearrangement uses TRBV7-3 and TRBJ1-1, with unresolved D. The CDR3 contains 13 residues. The germline V gene encodes CDR1 SGHTA and CDR2 FQGTGA. The CDR3 coding sequence is TGTGCCAGCAGCTTAAGCCTGAACTCTGAAGCTTTCTTT. Encoded protein: CASSLSLNSEAFF.

To note about this clone: Other DNA sequences of this sample code for an identical CDR3. The genes are TRBV6-1 and TRBJ1-5; D is uncertain. Per germline, CDR1 MNHNS and CDR2 SASEGT. The CDR3 sequence is 14 residues long. V shed 3 bases and J shed 3 bases, with 9 bases lying between them. The CDR3 DNA sequence: TGTGCCAGCAGTGAGAGCGGAATCAATCAGCCCCAGCATTTT. It yields the protein CASSESGINQPQHF.

The rearrangement links TRBV29-1 to TRBJ2-1; maybe TRBD2 (6 bases). Trimming pared 5 bases from V and 8 bases from J, leaving 22 bases between. This CDR3 comprises 15 residues. CDR1 is SQVTM and CDR2 is ANQGSEA in the germline V gene. The CDR3 region is CSVSGLARSIDEQFF. Written as DNA, the CDR3 is TGCAGCGTTAGTGGGCTAGCGCGTAGTATCGATGAGCAGTTCTTC.

The genes are TRBV27 and TRBJ1-1, with D possibly being TRBD1 (5 bases). Germline CDR1 and CDR2: MNHEY and SMNVEV (reference sequence). The CDR3 has 13 amino acids. V dropped 3 bases and J dropped 4 bases, with 9 bases sitting between them. CDR3 DNA: TGTGCCAGCAGTTTTATCGGGGGCACTGAAGCTTTCTTT. This encodes CASSFIGGTEAFF.

The chain employs TRBV24-1 and TRBJ2-4, with D possibly being TRBD1 (6 bases). Germline CDR1 and CDR2: KGHDR and SFDVKD. V dropped 0 bases and J dropped 0 bases, with 11 bases sitting between them. The CDR3 consists of 17 residues. The CDR3 protein is CATSDLPDRLAKNIQYF. DNA for the CDR3: TGTGCCACCAGTGATTTGCCCGACAGGCTAGCCAAAAACATTCAGTACTTC.

This clone was detected once. The rearrangement joins TRBV4-1 to TRBJ2-4; 7 bases map to TRBD1. The CDR3 spans 18 residues. V trimming: 2 bases; J trimming: 0 bases; junction bases outside the gene matches: 10. Germline loops: CDR1 MGHRA, CDR2 YSYEKL. CDR3 protein: CASSQYVGQEVAKNIQYF. CDR3 DNA: TGCGCCAGCAGCCAATACGTCGGACAGGAGGTAGCCAAAAACATTCAGTACTTC.

CDR3 DNA: TGTGCCTGGAGTGTTCTTCCAAGGGGGTCCTCCTACAATGAGCAGTTCTTC. This codes for CAWSVLPRGSSYNEQFF. The chain employs TRBV30 and TRBJ2-1; the D gene is possibly TRBD1 (6 bases). CDR1 is GTSNPN, CDR2 SVGIG, per germline (reference sequence). The CDR3 has 17 amino acids. V dropped 0 bases and J dropped 0 bases, with 15 bases sitting between them.

The gene calls are TRBV29-1 and TRBJ2-3; TRBD2 is a possible D gene (6 bases). V gave up 7 bases and J gave up 1 base, with 6 bases separating them. CDR1 and CDR2 from the germline V gene are SQVTM and ANQGSEA. The CDR3 has 11 amino acids. CDR3 sequence reads: CSGEGTDTQYF. CDR3 coding DNA: TGCAGCGGGGAGGGCACAGATACGCAGTATTTT.

The chain carries TRBV5-5 and TRBJ2-3; possible D gene TRBD1, 6 bases. The CDR3 is made up of 18 amino acids. Germline CDR1 and CDR2: SGHKS and YYEKEE (reference sequence). V shed 0 bases and J shed 3 bases, with 20 bases lying between them. The CDR3 DNA reads as TGTGCCAGCAGCTTGGGGAGTGGGGGCAGGGGCTCAACAGATACGCAGTATTTT. As protein: CASSLGSGGRGSTDTQYF.

This clone was counted only a few times. The chain joins TRBV4-2 to TRBJ2-3, with a weak D call TRBD2 (5 bases). CDR1 is LGHNA, CDR2 YNFKEQ, per germline. The germline V and J ends were trimmed by 0 bases and 3 bases, with 7 bases remaining between them. The CDR3 has 14 amino acids. Written as DNA, the CDR3 is TGTGCCAGCAGCCAAGATTTAGCGACAGATACGCAGTATTTT. This sequence encodes CASSQDLATDTQYF.

The CDR3 bases are TGTGCCAGTAGTATAAGCCAGGGTAAGGAACGGTACTTC. It yields the protein CASSISQGKERYF. The chain joins TRBV19 to TRBJ2-7; TRBD1 might be the D (5 bases). This CDR3 is built from 13 residues. Germline V gene data show CDR1 as LNHDA and CDR2 as SQIVND (reference sequence). V lost 2 bases, J lost 12 bases, and 17 bases lay in between.

About this clone: An end of the junction differs from the germline gene, which may be a read error. The J gene is TRBJ2-1, the V gene TRBV20-1, with 8 bases that match TRBD2. The CDR3 has 15 amino acids. Germline V gene sequence: CDR1 DFQATT, CDR2 SNEGSKA (reference sequence). CDR3 residues: CSASRGGPSDNEQFF. The DNA of the CDR3 is TGCAGTGCTAGTCGGGGGGGGCCCTCCGACAATGAGCAGTTCTTC.